This T cell receptor beta chain comes out of a study of CD8+CD57+ T cells in acquired aplastic anemia. Genomic DNA templated the TCR beta VDJ and CDR3 profiling. TCRdb reanalysed the reads using MiXCR and keeps one entry per CDR3 protein. The sample lists 400,000 to 450,000 distinct CDR3 sequences, roughly 68% occurring once. Per germline, CDR1 SNHLY and CDR2 FYNNEI. There are 14 residues in the CDR3. About this clonotype itself: Relative to the germline gene, one junction end is altered; a read error may explain this.

The V call is TRBV2, the J call TRBJ1-2; no clear D gene. Material for sequencing was sorted CD4+, CD8+, or CD8+CD57+ T cells (not recorded which) from PBMCs. This sequence was found in a human donor in good health, serving as a control. The chain's CDR3 is CASSVACVEYGSNF. CDR3 DNA sequence: TGTGCCAGCAGCGTAGCCTGTGTAGAGTATGGCTCCAACTTC.